The 13 T cell receptor beta chains below were found in one sample sequenced in a study of T-cell reconstitution after alpha-beta-depleted transplantation in children (dated by TCRdb to about 2016). Library preparation was by PCR. For sequencing, an Illumina HiSeq 2500 was employed. TCR library preparation used molecular barcoding, with unique molecular identifiers applied to normalize quantification of the TCRbeta repertoire. TCRdb redid the processing of the public reads, applying fastp at Q25 and MiXCR, and retained in-frame beta chains. Rows with one shared CDR3 protein collapse into an entry with the most common genes and DNA. The sample records hundreds of thousands of distinct CDR3 sequences, roughly 17% of which are singletons. The ten largest make up approximately 1% of the sample. This specimen consisted of PBMCs from the stem cell graft donor, obtained from the stem cell graft. The receptor source for this set is a human donor who donated a stem cell graft to a child with acute myeloid leukemia.

This clonotype was recorded once. This chain links TRBV28 with TRBJ1-3; possible D gene TRBD1, 5 bases. Trimming pared 10 bases from V and 2 bases from J, leaving 12 bases between. This CDR3 has 13 amino acids. CDR1 is MDHEN, CDR2 SYDVKM, per germline. The DNA of the CDR3 is TGTGCCACCGGGGGAGGAACTGGAAACACCATATATTTT. Translated, it gives CATGGGTGNTIYF. Full variable domain (missing parts from reference TRBV28 and TRBJ1-3): DVKVTQSSRYLVKRTGEKVFLECVQDMDHENMFWYRQDPGLGLRLIYFSYDVKMKEKGDIPEGYSVSREKKERFSLILESASTNQTSMYLCATGGGTGNTIYFGEGSWLTVV.

The chain uses TRBV12-3 or TRBV12-4 and TRBJ2-1, with D hard to call. The CDR3 totals 13 residues. V gave up 2 bases and J gave up 3 bases, with 5 bases separating them. The CDR3 spells CASSLKGYNEQFF. CDR3 in DNA: TGTGCCAGCAGTTTAAAGGGCTACAATGAGCAGTTCTTC.

A note on this clonotype: This may arise from a read error, as a much more abundant clone is one base away. The genes are TRBV6-4 and TRBJ2-2, with D possibly TRBD2 on 6 matching bases. The germline gives CDR1 MRHNA, CDR2 SNTAGT. CDR3 length: 18 residues. The CDR3 DNA reads TGTACCAGCAGTGCGACTAGTACGTGGTACGGCAACACCGGGGAGCTGTTTTTT. Its translation: CTSSATSTWYGNTGELFF.

The CDR3 protein is CASSQPEAAGGNYGYTF. CDR3 DNA sequence: TGCGCCAGCAGCCAACCGGAGGCGGCAGGGGGCAACTATGGCTACACCTTC. This chain uses TRBV4-1 with TRBJ1-2, with 8 nucleotides matching TRBD1. J gave up 2 bases and V 2 bases, and 10 bases lay outside the gene matches. Germline CDR1 and CDR2: MGHRA and YSYEKL. The CDR3 contains 17 residues.

This clonotype was picked up many times. The chain employs TRBV5-5 and TRBJ1-1; 8 nucleotides match TRBD1. Looked up from germline, CDR1 is SGHKS and CDR2 is YYEKEE (reference sequence). The ends lost 2 bases at V and 0 bases at J; junction bases unmatched: 3. The CDR3 is 15 residues long. The CDR3 nucleotides are TGTGCCAGCAGCTTCCCGGACAGGGTGAACACTGAAGCTTTCTTT. Translation gives CASSFPDRVNTEAFF.

This clonotype was observed once. The DNA for the CDR3 is TGTGCCAGCAGCTCTCGCATGGGAGTTGAAGCTTTCTTT. As protein: CASSSRMGVEAFF. The chain uses TRBV11-2 and TRBJ1-1, with D hard to call. The CDR3 covers 13 residues. Germline assignment: CDR1 SGHAT and CDR2 FQNNGV. Trimming cost V 4 bases and J 7 bases, with 13 bases left between them.

This clonotype occurred many times. The rearrangement links TRBV4-3 to TRBJ1-1; D remains ambiguous. Per germline, CDR1 LGHNA and CDR2 YSLEER. Trimming shortened V by 6 bases and J by 5 bases, and 19 bases separated the two germline ends. CDR3 length equals 15 residues. Here the CDR3 reads CASSPSADDGTEAFF. In nucleotides, the CDR3 is TGCGCCAGCAGTCCCAGCGCGGACGATGGGACTGAAGCTTTCTTT.

Many counts were recorded for this clonotype. The V call is TRBV20-1, the J call TRBJ1-1, with 8 bases identical to TRBD1. This CDR3 has 14 residues. Unmatched junction bases numbered 5, after V lost 4 bases and J lost 1 base. From germline, CDR1 is DFQATT and CDR2 SNEGSKA (reference sequence). CDR3 sequence (DNA): TGCAGTGCTACGGGACAGGCAGCGAACACTGAAGCTTTCTTT. This codes for CSATGQAANTEAFF.

The V call is TRBV4-3, the J call TRBJ2-3; no firm D call. The CDR3 totals 17 residues. Trimming took off 0 bases at V and 10 bases at J, with 23 bases between the two ends. Germline V gene sequence: CDR1 LGHNA, CDR2 YSLEER. In DNA, the CDR3 is TGCGCCAGCAGCCAAGATCGAATGAATCACAGAAATTGGGCGCAGTATTTT. Translating it yields CASSQDRMNHRNWAQYF.

This clonotype was counted at least ten times. Written as DNA, the CDR3 is TGCAGTGCTAGAAAGCGGTACACCGGGGAGCTGTTTTTT. The encoded protein is CSARKRYTGELFF. The chain uses TRBV20-1 and TRBJ2-2; D possibly corresponds to TRBD2 (5 bases). The germline gives CDR1 DFQATT, CDR2 SNEGSKA (reference sequence). The CDR3 has 13 residues. V shed 2 bases and J shed 3 bases, with 7 bases lying between them.

This clonotype has at least ten counts. The chain employs TRBV9 and TRBJ2-2; D is uncertain. Germline V CDR1 and CDR2: SGDLS, YYNGEE. V was cut by 4 bases and J by 3 bases, with 10 bases left in between. This CDR3 region has 14 residues. CDR3 bases: TGTGCCAGCAGCCCCTACATTGACACCGGGGAGCTGTTTTTT. It encodes CASSPYIDTGELFF. The whole variable domain, remainder taken from reference TRBV9 and TRBJ2-2, is DSGVTQTPKHLITATGQRVTLRCSPRSGDLSVYWYQQSLDQGLQFLIQYYNGEERAKGNILERFSAQQFPDLHSELNLSSLELGDSALYFCASSPYIDTGELFFGEGSRLTVL.

Ten or more counts support this clonotype. CDR3 region: CASSPRQLGTQYF. In DNA form, the CDR3 reads TGTGCCAGCAGTCCTAGACAGCTGGGGACCCAGTACTTC. The chain is built from TRBV12-3 or TRBV12-4 and TRBJ2-5; perhaps TRBD1 as D (5 bases). This CDR3 has 13 residues. The V end lost 5 bases, the J end lost 7 bases, and 14 bases lay between the germline ends.

This clonotype was seen ten or more times. The chain carries TRBV4-3 and TRBJ2-1, with 7 bases aligning to TRBD2. The CDR3 runs to 17 residues. Germline V gene lookup returns CDR1 LGHNA and CDR2 YSLEER. V lost 0 bases to trimming and J lost 2 bases; unmatched junction nucleotides: 7. The CDR3 loop reads CASSQDRRLAAYNEQFF. In nucleotides, the CDR3 is TGCGCCAGCAGCCAAGATAGGAGGCTAGCGGCCTACAATGAGCAGTTCTTC.